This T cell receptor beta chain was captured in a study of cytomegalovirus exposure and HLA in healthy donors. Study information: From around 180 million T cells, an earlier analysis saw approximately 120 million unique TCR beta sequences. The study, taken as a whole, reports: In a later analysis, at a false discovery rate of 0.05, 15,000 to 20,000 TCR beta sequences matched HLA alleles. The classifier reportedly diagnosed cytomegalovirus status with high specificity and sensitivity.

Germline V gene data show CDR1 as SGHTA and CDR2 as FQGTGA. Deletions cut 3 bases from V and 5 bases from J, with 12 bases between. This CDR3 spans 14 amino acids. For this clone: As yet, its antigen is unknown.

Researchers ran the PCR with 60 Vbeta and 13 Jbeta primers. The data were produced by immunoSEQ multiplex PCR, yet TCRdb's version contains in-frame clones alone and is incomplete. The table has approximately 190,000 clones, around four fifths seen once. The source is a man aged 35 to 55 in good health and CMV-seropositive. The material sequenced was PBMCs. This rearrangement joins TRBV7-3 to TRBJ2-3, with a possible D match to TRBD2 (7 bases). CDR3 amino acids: CASSLGGARDTQYF. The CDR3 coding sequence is TGTGCCAGCAGCTTGGGGGGGGCTCGAGATACGCAGTATTTT.